Below are 27 T cell receptor beta chains sequenced from a single sample in a study. TCRdb processed the 5' RACE reads anew with MiXCR; each CDR3 protein has one entry. The data contain more than 55,000 distinct CDR3 sequences, less than 25% of them singletons. The sorted Tregs were CD4+CD25+CD127-/low cells. Sequences were obtained from tumor-infiltrating Tregs sorted from the breast tumor. The receptors come from a female donor with breast cancer.

Turning to this clonotype: The junction differs from germline at one of its ends, possibly a read error. The chain combines TRBV7-2 with TRBJ1-5, with TRBD1 as a possible D gene (6 bases). The germline V gene has CDR1 SGHTA and CDR2 FQGNSA. The CDR3 totals 13 residues. The chain's CDR3 is CVSSRKGGSAQHF. In DNA form, the CDR3 reads TGTGTCAGCAGCCGCAAAGGGGGATCGGCCCAGCATTTT.

Many counts were recorded for this clonotype. The V and J genes are TRBV4-1 and TRBJ2-1; D remains unclear. From germline, CDR1 is MGHRA and CDR2 YSYEKL. The CDR3 has 16 amino acids. Trimming took off 1 base at V and 3 bases at J, with 13 bases between the two ends. The CDR3 coding sequence is TGCGCCAGCAGCCAAGGTGGTACCCTCCGCTACAATGAGCAGTTCTTC. It is translated as CASSQGGTLRYNEQFF.

The chain recombines TRBV6-5 with TRBJ1-2; D gene unclear. CDR1 is MNHEY, CDR2 SVGAGI, per germline. The V end lost 5 bases, the J end lost 7 bases, and 14 bases lay between the germline ends. CDR3 length equals 13 residues. CDR3 region: CASSATDSGGYTF. CDR3 coding DNA: TGTGCCAGCAGTGCTACAGATTCGGGTGGCTACACCTTC.

The chain employs TRBV6-1 and TRBJ1-2, with no clear D. Germline V CDR1 and CDR2: MNHNS, SASEGT. V dropped 4 bases and J dropped 2 bases, with 17 bases sitting between them. This CDR3 contains 16 residues. CDR3 protein: CASSADTGRWNYGYTF. CDR3 nucleotide sequence: TGTGCCAGCAGTGCTGATACGGGGAGATGGAACTATGGCTACACCTTC.

This clonotype was seen repeatedly, ten times or more. V gene TRBV5-1 combines with J gene TRBJ1-5; unclear D gene. This CDR3 has 13 amino acids. Germline V CDR1 and CDR2: SGHRS, YFSETQ. The V and J ends lost 2 bases and 2 bases respectively, with 5 bases between them. The CDR3 is CASSFNGNQPQHF. The CDR3 region has the DNA TGCGCCAGCAGCTTTAACGGCAATCAGCCCCAGCATTTT.

This clonotype showed up just a few times. CDR3 in amino acids: CSVGSRGLNYEQYF. The CDR3 coding sequence is TGCAGCGTTGGGTCCAGGGGGCTAAACTACGAGCAGTACTTC. The chain is built from TRBV29-1 and TRBJ2-7; 8 bases map to TRBD1. V gave up 4 bases and J gave up 3 bases; unmatched junction bases: 8. The CDR3 is made up of 14 amino acids. In germline, CDR1 is SQVTM, CDR2 ANQGSEA.

This chain connects TRBV4-2 to TRBJ2-3; D unresolved. Trimming removed 8 bases from V and 0 bases from J, with 9 bases in between. This CDR3 region has 13 residues. Germline V gene sequence: CDR1 LGHNA, CDR2 YNFKEQ. The CDR3 DNA follows: TGTGCCAGCCAGTTGGGCAGCACAGATACGCAGTATTTT. It specifies CASQLGSTDTQYF.

The chain combines TRBV7-8 with TRBJ2-3; weak D call: TRBD2 (6 bases). V dropped 4 bases and J dropped 7 bases, with 21 bases sitting between them. This CDR3 is 16 amino acids long. Germline V lookup: CDR1 SGHVS, CDR2 FQNEAQ. CDR3 coding DNA: TGTGCCAGCAGCTCCACCAATAGCGGAGTTCACAATACGCAGTATTTT. Its protein is CASSSTNSGVHNTQYF.

This clonotype was seen ten or more times. The chain uses TRBV4-1 and TRBJ1-1; 8 positions match TRBD1. The V segment lost 4 bases and the J segment 9 bases; nucleotides outside the gene matches: 10. There are 14 residues in the CDR3. Per the germline V gene, CDR1 is MGHRA and CDR2 is YSYEKL. Here the CDR3 reads CASSPIRQGRKAFF. CDR3 sequence (DNA): TGCGCCAGCAGCCCGATCAGACAGGGGAGAAAAGCTTTCTTT.

As concerns this clonotype: In this CDR3 the conserved last residue, phenylalanine or tryptophan, is missing, so a read error is likely. The rearrangement uses TRBV7-9 and TRBJ1-2; D ambiguous. Germline V CDR1 and CDR2: SEHNR, FQNEAQ (reference sequence). V dropped 3 bases and J dropped 8 bases, with 10 bases sitting between them. This CDR3 spans 12 amino acids. The DNA for the CDR3 is TGTGCCAGCAGCTTGGGGTTTCAGGGCTACACCTGC. Residues: CASSLGFQGYTC.

Details on this clonotype: An end of the junction differs from the germline gene, which may be a read error. The chain couples TRBV5-1 to TRBJ2-2; D possibly corresponds to TRBD1 (6 bases). This CDR3 is built from 13 residues. CDR1 and CDR2 from the germline V gene are SGHRS and YFSETQ. CDR3 in amino acids: CASRQQGTVELFF. The CDR3 DNA is TGCGCCAGCCGCCAACAGGGAACCGTGGAGCTGTTTTTT.

At least ten counts were recorded for this clonotype. The chain carries TRBV9 and TRBJ1-1; unclear D gene. Trimming shortened V by 2 bases and J by 3 bases, and 8 bases separated the two germline ends. CDR3 length: 13 amino acids. CDR1 SGDLS and CDR2 YYNGEE come from the germline V gene. CDR3 region: CASSVERYTEAFF. CDR3 DNA sequence: TGTGCCAGCAGCGTGGAGCGGTACACTGAAGCTTTCTTT.

This clonotype was detected a few times. The chain carries TRBV12-3 or TRBV12-4 and TRBJ2-5; no clear D gene. The V and J ends lost 4 bases and 7 bases respectively, with 13 bases between them. The CDR3 contains 13 residues. The CDR3 DNA reads TGTGCCAGCAGTTCGCAAGAGCTCGTGACCCAGTACTTC. Amino acid sequence: CASSSQELVTQYF.

This CDR3 reads CASSQESWADNYGYTF. The CDR3 DNA reads TGTGCCAGCAGCCAAGAAAGTTGGGCAGACAACTATGGCTACACCTTC. The chain couples TRBV4-2 to TRBJ1-2; no reliable D call. Germline CDR1 reads LGHNA; CDR2 reads YNFKEQ. The CDR3 runs 16 residues. V lost 0 bases to trimming and J lost 2 bases, with 13 bases between them.

This clonotype was observed a few times. J is TRBJ2-3 and V is TRBV5-4; TRBD1 agrees at 7 bases. With 4 bases clipped from V and 1 base from J, the junction kept 12 bases outside the gene matches. Germline V gives CDR1 SGHNT, CDR2 YYREEE (reference sequence). This CDR3 spans 17 amino acids. For the CDR3, the DNA is TGTGCCAGCAGCCCCAAAATTCGGACAGGTCGCACAGATACGCAGTATTTT. It is translated as CASSPKIRTGRTDTQYF.

V and J are TRBV28 and TRBJ2-5; no firm D call. Trimming left V 5 bases short and J 3 bases short, with 13 bases between. CDR1 and CDR2 (germline): MDHEN, SYDVKM. The CDR3 length is 14 residues. CDR3 sequence (DNA): TGTGCCAGCAGTACATACCGGCAAAAAGAGACCCAGTACTTC. Translation gives CASSTYRQKETQYF.

There are many counts of this clonotype. This chain connects TRBV7-2 to TRBJ1-1, with D possibly TRBD1 on 5 matching bases. Germline V lookup: CDR1 SGHTA, CDR2 FQGNSA. This CDR3 has 16 amino acids. Trimming shortened V by 4 bases and J by 5 bases, and 20 bases separated the two germline ends. The CDR3 loop reads CASSSTAGTTGTEAFF. CDR3 DNA sequence: TGTGCCAGCAGCTCAACCGCCGGGACGACGGGGACTGAAGCTTTCTTT.

As concerns this clonotype: The CDR3 end shows no conserved phenylalanine or tryptophan, and so a read error is likely. CDR3 residues: CASSQDPWRAGEQYS. Here the CDR3 DNA reads TGTGCCAGCAGCCAAGACCCCTGGAGGGCAGGCGAGCAGTACTCC. This chain links TRBV4-2 with TRBJ2-7, with D maybe TRBD2 (6 bases). CDR3 size: 15 residues. Trimming cost V 0 bases and J 6 bases, with 15 bases left between them. The germline gives CDR1 LGHNA, CDR2 YNFKEQ.

This clonotype occurred a few times. The chain recombines TRBV9 with TRBJ2-7; 8 positions agree with TRBD1. The V gene end was trimmed by 4 bases and the J gene end by 2 bases; junction bases not matched to a gene: 8. Germline V lookup: CDR1 SGDLS, CDR2 YYNGEE. This CDR3 comprises 15 residues. CDR3 in amino acids: CASSTGDRQAYEQYF. CDR3 sequence (DNA): TGTGCCAGCAGCACCGGGGACAGGCAAGCCTACGAGCAGTACTTC.

J is TRBJ1-6 and V is TRBV4-1; D is uncertain. CDR3 length: 12 residues. The V and J ends lost 0 bases and 9 bases respectively, with 3 bases between them. Germline V CDR1 and CDR2: MGHRA, YSYEKL. Here the CDR3 DNA reads TGCGCCAGCAGCCAAGATTTTTCACCCCTCCACTTT. Residues: CASSQDFSPLHF.

The rearrangement joins TRBV5-1 to TRBJ2-1; 8 bases line up with TRBD2. This CDR3 spans 14 amino acids. V was pared by 4 bases and J by 4 bases, with 4 bases of the junction left unmatched. The V gene's germline CDR1 is SGHRS and CDR2 YFSETQ. The CDR3 nucleotides read TGCGCCAGCAGCCCGGGACTAGTATACAATGAGCAGTTCTTC. Residues: CASSPGLVYNEQFF.

This clonotype has at least ten counts. This rearrangement joins TRBV7-3 to TRBJ2-1; weak D call: TRBD1 (6 bases). Between the trimmed V and J ends, which lost 5 bases and 2 bases, there was a span of 13 bases. From germline, CDR1 is SGHTA and CDR2 FQGTGA. The CDR3 extends over 15 amino acids. CDR3 in amino acids: CASSPSGTPYNEQFF. DNA of the CDR3: TGTGCCAGCAGCCCCTCGGGGACACCCTACAATGAGCAGTTCTTC.

The chain combines TRBV7-9 with TRBJ1-2; D unclear. Germline V gives CDR1 SEHNR, CDR2 FQNEAQ (reference sequence). Trimming took 5 bases from V and 3 from J, leaving 10 bases between them. This CDR3 comprises 13 residues. CDR3 sequence (DNA): TGTGCCAGCAGCAGGTGGACGGACTATGGCTACACCTTC. It yields the protein CASSRWTDYGYTF. The complete variable domain, with remaining parts taken from reference TRBV7-9 and TRBJ1-2, reads DTGVSQNPRHKITKRGQNVTFRCDPISEHNRLYWYRQTLGQGPEFLTYFQNEAQLEKSRLLSDRFSAERPKGSFSTLEIQRTEQGDSAMYLCASSRWTDYGYTFGSGTRLTVV.

This clonotype was picked up many times. The rearrangement uses TRBV6-5 and TRBJ1-1; D unclear. The CDR3 has 12 residues. V was trimmed by 5 bases and J by 7 bases, leaving 11 bases between them. Germline V CDR1 and CDR2: MNHEY, SVGAGI. CDR3 DNA: TGTGCCAGCAGTCGGTGGGATTATGAAGCTTTCTTT. Its protein is CASSRWDYEAFF.

This clonotype occurred a few times. The chain couples TRBV6-2 or TRBV6-3 to TRBJ2-3; D perhaps matches TRBD2 (6 bases). The germline V gene encodes CDR1 MNHEY and CDR2 SVGEGT. V shed 7 bases and J shed 1 base, with 15 bases lying between them. CDR3 length: 15 amino acids. CDR3 bases: TGTGCCAGCACCCTACGACTAGTGGGCACAGATACGCAGTATTTT. Its translation is CASTLRLVGTDTQYF.

The sample holds a few counts of this clonotype. CDR3 DNA: TGTGCCAGCTCCGGGACGGGTGATTCACCCCTCCACTTT. This gives the protein CASSGTGDSPLHF. V and J are TRBV19 and TRBJ1-6, with TRBD1 as a possible D gene (5 bases). The V end was cut by 9 bases, the J end by 8 bases, with 14 bases between. The CDR3 extends over 13 amino acids. Germline V CDR1 and CDR2: LNHDA, SQIVND (reference sequence).

A few counts support this clonotype. An end of the junction does not agree with germline; a read error may underlie this. The chain uses TRBV20-1 and TRBJ1-5; 7 bases are a match to TRBD1. The CDR3 consists of 15 residues. Germline CDR1 DFQATT, CDR2 SNEGSKA (reference sequence). This CDR3 is CSARALGGGNQSQHF. The CDR3 DNA reads TGCAGTGCTAGAGCCCTAGGGGGCGGCAATCAGTCCCAGCATTTT.